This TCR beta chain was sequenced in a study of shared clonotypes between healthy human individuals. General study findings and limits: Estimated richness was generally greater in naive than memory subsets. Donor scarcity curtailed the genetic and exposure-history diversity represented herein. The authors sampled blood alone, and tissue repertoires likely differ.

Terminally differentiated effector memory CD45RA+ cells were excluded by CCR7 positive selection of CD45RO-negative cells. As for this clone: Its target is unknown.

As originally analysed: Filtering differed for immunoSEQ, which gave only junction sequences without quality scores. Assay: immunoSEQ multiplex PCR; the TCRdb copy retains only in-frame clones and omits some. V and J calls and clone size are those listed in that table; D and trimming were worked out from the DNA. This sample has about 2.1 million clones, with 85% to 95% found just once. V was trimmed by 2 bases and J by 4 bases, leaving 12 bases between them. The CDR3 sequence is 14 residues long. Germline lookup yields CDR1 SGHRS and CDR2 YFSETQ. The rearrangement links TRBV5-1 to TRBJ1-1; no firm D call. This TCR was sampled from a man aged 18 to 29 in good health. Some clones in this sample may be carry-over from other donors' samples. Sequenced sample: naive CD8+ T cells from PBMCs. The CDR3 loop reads CASSFPGGTTEAFF. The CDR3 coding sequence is TGCGCCAGCAGCTTCCCCGGTGGTACCACTGAAGCTTTCTTT.